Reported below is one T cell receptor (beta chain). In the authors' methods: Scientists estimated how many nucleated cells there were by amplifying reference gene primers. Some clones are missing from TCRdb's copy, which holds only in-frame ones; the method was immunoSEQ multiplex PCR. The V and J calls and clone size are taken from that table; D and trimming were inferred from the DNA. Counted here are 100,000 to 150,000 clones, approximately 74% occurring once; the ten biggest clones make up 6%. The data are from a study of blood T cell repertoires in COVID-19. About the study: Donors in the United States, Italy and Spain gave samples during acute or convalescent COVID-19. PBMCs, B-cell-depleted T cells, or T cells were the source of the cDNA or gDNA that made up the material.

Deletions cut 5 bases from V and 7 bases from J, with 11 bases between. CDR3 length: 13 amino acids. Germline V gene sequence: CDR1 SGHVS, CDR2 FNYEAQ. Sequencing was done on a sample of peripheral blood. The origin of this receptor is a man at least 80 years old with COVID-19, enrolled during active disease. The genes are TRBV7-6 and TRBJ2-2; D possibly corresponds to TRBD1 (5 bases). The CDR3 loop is CASSPQGGGELFF. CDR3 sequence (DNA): TGTGCCAGCAGCCCTCAGGGCGGCGGGGAGCTGTTTTTT.